Only one count was recorded for the clone carrying this T cell receptor (beta chain). What it recognizes is unknown. This entry is derived from a study of cytomegalovirus exposure and HLA in healthy donors. Findings and limits, study-wide: TCR beta V- and J-gene trimming was later associated with a missense DCLRE1C variant. Previous analysis showed most TCR beta V segments were productive about 87% or about 30% of the time. Some TCR beta chains (164 of them) were listed as cytomegalovirus-associated. Roughly even sequencing depth across donors was the assumption behind the presence/absence analyses.

Germline V gene lookup returns CDR1 LGHNA and CDR2 YNFKEQ. After removal of 4 bases from V and 2 bases from J, the junction contained 4 bases not matched to a gene. This CDR3 comprises 14 residues. Primers included in the PCR were 60 Vbeta and 13 Jbeta primers. Some clones are missing from TCRdb's copy, which holds only in-frame ones; the method was immunoSEQ multiplex PCR. Here the sample spans 70,000 or so clones, around 82% being singletons. Sequenced: PBMCs. This TCR derives from a man between 18 and 29 years old in good health and CMV-seropositive. This chain joins TRBV4-2 and TRBJ2-7, with 8 bases matching TRBD1. The DNA for the CDR3 is TGTGCCAGCAGCCCACGACAGGGGACCTACGAGCAGTACTTC. It encodes CASSPRQGTYEQYF.